This entry lists 17 T cell receptor beta chains sequenced from one sample in a study of T cell clonotyping in hematopoietic cell transplantation. Profiling relied on immunoSEQ multiplex PCR, and the TCRdb table lists in-frame clones only, not all of them. The sample lists some 30,000 clones, around 95% occurring once. Source material: peripheral blood mononuclear cells. The receptors come from a man aged 45-60 years in good health. Some clones in this sample may be carry-over from other donors' samples.

This clone was recorded once. CDR3 protein: CATLRTGGSYEQYF. DNA of the CDR3: TGTGCCACCCTCCGGACAGGGGGGTCCTACGAGCAGTACTTC. The V and J genes are TRBV27 and TRBJ2-7, with 10 bases lining up with TRBD1. CDR1 is MNHEY, CDR2 SMNVEV, per germline (reference sequence). Trimming removed 10 bases from V and 1 base from J; junction bases left unmatched: 7. The CDR3 has 14 amino acids.

The sample holds one count of this clone. This chain's CDR3 is CASSDLGQWYEQYF. The CDR3 coding sequence is TGCGCCAGCAGTGATTTGGGCCAGTGGTACGAGCAGTACTTC. The chain employs TRBV10-1 and TRBJ2-7; D ambiguous. Germline assignment: CDR1 WNHNN and CDR2 SYGVQD (reference sequence). The CDR3 totals 14 residues. Between the trimmed V and J ends, which lost 3 bases and 4 bases, there was a span of 13 bases.

The chain joins TRBV19 to TRBJ2-2; the D gene is possibly TRBD1 (5 bases). The V end was cut by 5 bases, the J end by 1 base, with 20 bases between. The CDR3 length is 18 residues. Germline V gene lookup returns CDR1 LNHDA and CDR2 SQIVND (reference sequence). The CDR3 reads CASSPPPAGYLNTGELFF. The CDR3 coding sequence is TGTGCCAGTAGTCCTCCCCCGGCAGGGTATTTGAACACCGGGGAGCTGTTTTTT. Full variable domain (remainder filled in from reference TRBV19 and TRBJ2-2): DGGITQSPKYLFRKEGQNVTLSCEQNLNHDAMYWYRQDPGQGLRLIYYSQIVNDFQKGDIAEGYSVSREKKESFPLTVTSAQKNPTAFYLCASSPPPAGYLNTGELFFGEGSRLTVL.

The genes are TRBV6-5 and TRBJ2-1; tentatively, D is TRBD1 (5 bases). The CDR3 runs 15 residues. Germline V gives CDR1 MNHEY, CDR2 SVGAGI. Between the trimmed V and J ends, which lost 3 bases and 10 bases, there was a span of 19 bases. The CDR3 nucleotides are TGTGCCAGCAGTTATGAAGTGGGCAGGGTAGGGGAGCAGTTCTTC. This sequence encodes CASSYEVGRVGEQFF.

The CDR3 DNA reads TGCGCCAGCAGTGAACACGGTTTAGGAGCGGGGATCTACGAGCAGTACTTC. This translates into CASSEHGLGAGIYEQYF. The chain is built from TRBV10-1 and TRBJ2-7, with 7 positions matching TRBD2. Trimming removed 3 bases from V and 3 bases from J; junction bases left unmatched: 14. This CDR3 is 17 amino acids long. Germline CDR1 and CDR2: WNHNN and SYGVQD (reference sequence).

J is TRBJ2-7 and V is TRBV5-4, with D uncertain. Per germline, CDR1 SGHNT and CDR2 YYREEE (reference sequence). The V gene lost 0 bases and the J gene lost 7 bases, with 8 bases spanning the gap. CDR3 length: 12 residues. The CDR3 DNA is TGTGCCAGCAGCTTGGGAATAACTGAGCAGTACTTC. This translates into CASSLGITEQYF.

V usage is TRBV30 and J usage is TRBJ2-2; TRBD1 might be the D (6 bases). Trimming stripped 1 base from V and 0 bases from J, with 9 bases between. Germline V gives CDR1 GTSNPN, CDR2 SVGIG (reference sequence). CDR3 size: 15 residues. CDR3 sequence reads: CAWSGDTANTGELFF. The CDR3 nucleotides are TGTGCCTGGAGTGGGGACACTGCGAACACCGGGGAGCTGTTTTTT.

This sequence joins TRBV10-1 and TRBJ2-3; TRBD2 aligns across 10 bases. Germline-derived CDR1 and CDR2 are WNHNN and SYGVQD (reference sequence). V was clipped by 6 bases and J by 3 bases; unmatched bases: 6. The CDR3 spans 15 residues. The CDR3 region is CASSPGTSDTDTQYF. The DNA of the CDR3 is TGCGCCAGCAGCCCCGGGACTAGCGATACAGATACGCAGTATTTT.

V gene TRBV25-1 combines with J gene TRBJ2-7; 7 nucleotides agree with TRBD1. CDR1 is MGHDK, CDR2 SYGVNS, per germline. CDR3 length: 16 amino acids. V lost 1 base and J lost 2; bases outside the gene matches: 8. The CDR3 spells CASSESGTGAAYEQYF. The CDR3 bases are TGTGCCAGCAGTGAATCTGGAACAGGGGCAGCCTACGAGCAGTACTTC.

This chain links TRBV7-2 with TRBJ2-7; D may be TRBD1 (5 bases). Trimming removed 2 bases from V and 4 bases from J, with 6 bases in between. This CDR3 is built from 12 residues. The germline gives CDR1 SGHTA, CDR2 FQGNSA. CDR3 nucleotides: TGTGCCAGCAGCTTACAGGGTTACGAGCAGTACTTC. It is translated as CASSLQGYEQYF.

This clone occurred a few times. The chain joins TRBV7-3 to TRBJ1-1; no definite D call. Between the trimmed V and J ends, which lost 1 base and 5 bases, there was a span of 8 bases. The germline V gene has CDR1 SGHTA and CDR2 FQGTGA. The CDR3 contains 13 residues. CDR3 protein: CASSLMGRTEAFF. The CDR3 region has the DNA TGTGCCAGCAGCTTAATGGGGAGGACTGAAGCTTTCTTT.

The chain joins TRBV19 to TRBJ1-1, with D perhaps matching TRBD1 (5 bases). CDR3 length: 17 residues. Germline values: CDR1 LNHDA, CDR2 SQIVND (reference sequence). V dropped 3 bases and J dropped 0 bases, with 17 bases sitting between them. CDR3 sequence reads: CASSIPQGYRMNTEAFF. CDR3 DNA sequence: TGTGCCAGTAGTATCCCGCAGGGATATCGCATGAACACTGAAGCTTTCTTT.

Turning to this clone: A read error may produce the germline difference seen at one junction end. This chain connects TRBV7-2 to TRBJ2-2; TRBD2 matches at 7 bases. Looked up from germline, CDR1 is SGHTA and CDR2 is FQGNSA. The CDR3 contains 16 residues. This CDR3 is CASSSTAGPKTGELFF. CDR3 in DNA: TGTGCCAGCAGCTCCACAGCGGGGCCGAAGACCGGGGAGCTGTTTTTT. Filled out from reference TRBV7-2 and TRBJ2-2, the complete variable domain reads GAGVSQSPSNKVTEKGKDVELRCDPISGHTALYWYRQSLGQGLEFLIYFQGNSAPDKSGLPSDRFSAERTGGSVSTLTIQRTQQEDSAVYLCASSSTAGPKTGELFFGEGSRLTVL.

The genes are TRBV10-3 and TRBJ1-5; perhaps TRBD1 as D (6 bases). Per the germline V gene, CDR1 is ENHRY and CDR2 is SYGVKD. Deletions cut 1 base from V and 5 bases from J, with 12 bases between. The CDR3 is 15 amino acids. The CDR3 region is CAISEWGGLYQPQHF. The CDR3 DNA follows: TGTGCCATCAGTGAGTGGGGGGGGCTTTATCAGCCCCAGCATTTT.

The chain has TRBV11-3 and TRBJ2-2, with 9 bases matching TRBD2. V gave up 5 bases and J gave up 3 bases; unmatched junction bases: 10. The CDR3 is 17 residues long. The germline CDR1 and CDR2 sequences are SGHNT and YENEEA. CDR3 sequence: CASSARAQRGDTGELFF. The DNA for the CDR3 is TGTGCCAGCAGCGCCAGAGCCCAGCGGGGGGACACCGGGGAGCTGTTTTTT.

The V and J genes are TRBV10-3 and TRBJ2-5; 9 positions agree with TRBD1. The germline CDR1 and CDR2 sequences are ENHRY and SYGVKD. The CDR3 consists of 13 residues. V trimming: 6 bases; J trimming: 5 bases; junction bases outside the gene matches: 4. CDR3 amino acids: CAISGQGRETQYF. The CDR3 DNA is TGTGCCATCAGCGGACAGGGGAGGGAGACCCAGTACTTC.

The rearrangement uses TRBV30 and TRBJ1-1; the D gene is possibly TRBD1 (6 bases). The germline V gene encodes CDR1 GTSNPN and CDR2 SVGIG (reference sequence). V dropped 3 bases and J dropped 5 bases, with 19 bases sitting between them. The CDR3 runs to 15 residues. This CDR3 is CAWSLMTGTDTEAFF. Here the CDR3 DNA reads TGTGCCTGGAGCCTTATGACAGGAACAGATACTGAAGCTTTCTTT.